Listed here are 10 T cell receptor beta chains from one sample, sequenced in a study of T cells after yellow fever vaccination. In TCRdb, the 5' RACE reads were re-called with MiXCR into one record per CDR3 protein. In the table there are more than 120,000 distinct CDR3 sequences, around 7.7% of which are singletons. This sample comprised CD4+ T cells sorted from PBMCs, obtained 5 days after the yellow fever booster vaccination. These receptors originate from a man in his thirties or forties who received the YFV17D yellow fever vaccine.

This clonotype was seen many times. The CDR3 nucleotides are TGTGCCAGCCGTAGGGGCGGGGTAAGGGACTATGGCTACACCTTC. It codes for CASRRGGVRDYGYTF. The rearrangement links TRBV27 to TRBJ1-2; D is perhaps TRBD1 (5 bases). V was clipped by 8 bases and J by 3 bases, with 19 bases between them. This CDR3 region has 15 residues. Germline V lookup: CDR1 MNHEY, CDR2 SMNVEV (reference sequence).

This clonotype appeared many times. The V and J genes are TRBV12-3 or TRBV12-4 and TRBJ2-7; the D gene is possibly TRBD2 (6 bases). The CDR3 runs to 14 residues. Trimming cost V 6 bases and J 5 bases, with 17 bases left between them. CDR3 region: CASSTMGGKNEQYF. CDR3 sequence (DNA): TGTGCCAGCAGCACCATGGGGGGAAAGAACGAGCAGTACTTC.

This clonotype appeared many times. The J gene is TRBJ2-3, the V gene TRBV12-3 or TRBV12-4; TRBD1 aligns across 8 bases. The ends lost 5 bases at V and 4 bases at J; junction bases unmatched: 8. This CDR3 is built from 15 residues. CDR3 residues: CASSPTGGSADTQYF. The CDR3, as DNA: TGTGCCAGCAGTCCCACAGGGGGGTCGGCAGATACGCAGTATTTT.

This clonotype was detected many times. V usage is TRBV5-1 and J usage is TRBJ1-4; 7 bases are shared with TRBD1. The CDR3 has 14 residues. Looked up from germline, CDR1 is SGHRS and CDR2 is YFSETQ. With V trimmed by 4 bases and J by 7 bases, 7 bases remained unmatched. For the CDR3, the DNA is TGCGCCAGCAGCCCAGGGGGGCAGGGTGAAAAACTGTTTTTT. Encoded protein: CASSPGGQGEKLFF. Combining the CDR3 with reference TRBV5-1 and TRBJ1-4 gives the whole variable domain KAGVTQTPRYLIKTRGQQVTLSCSPISGHRSVSWYQQTPGQGLQFLFEYFSETQRNKGNFPGRFSGRQFSNSRSEMNVSTLELGDSALYLCASSPGGQGEKLFFGSGTQLSVL.

This clonotype was picked up many times. V and J are TRBV5-1 and TRBJ2-7; D may correspond to TRBD1 or TRBD2 (5 bases each). The CDR3 has 14 amino acids. In germline, CDR1 is SGHRS, CDR2 YFSETQ. V was cut by 4 bases and J by 5 bases, with 16 bases left in between. In nucleotides, the CDR3 is TGCGCCAGCAGCCCGGGGTGGCAGGGAAACGAGCAGTACTTC. It encodes CASSPGWQGNEQYF.

This clonotype was counted at least ten times. J is TRBJ2-1 and V is TRBV7-2; D not resolved. The V gene lost 1 base and the J gene lost 0 bases, with 7 bases spanning the gap. Germline assignment: CDR1 SGHTA and CDR2 FQGNSA. The CDR3 has 15 amino acids. The DNA for the CDR3 is TGTGCCAGCAGCTTAGAGCAGAGCTCCTACAATGAGCAGTTCTTC. The encoded protein is CASSLEQSSYNEQFF.

Many counts were recorded for this clonotype. The CDR3 region is CASSLAAGSLSGGANVLTF. CDR3 DNA sequence: TGCGCCAGCAGCTTGGCCGCCGGGAGTCTCTCTGGGGGGGCCAACGTCCTGACTTTC. The chain combines TRBV5-1 with TRBJ2-6, with D possibly matching TRBD2 (6 bases). This CDR3 is built from 19 residues. Germline V gives CDR1 SGHRS, CDR2 YFSETQ. V was cut by 0 bases and J by 4 bases, with 20 bases left in between.

There are many counts of this clonotype. The rearrangement links TRBV7-4 to TRBJ2-7; D not certain. The CDR3 has 13 residues. V was shortened by 2 bases and J by 6 bases, with 11 bases between the two germline ends. Germline-derived CDR1 and CDR2 are SGHVT and SQSDAQ. The CDR3 DNA sequence: TGTGCCAGCAGCTTAATCCTAGTCTGCGAGCAGTACTTC. Residues: CASSLILVCEQYF.

This clonotype was detected only once. It may be a read error: a sequence one base away is much more abundant. The chain employs TRBV20-1 and TRBJ1-1, with 11 bases lining up with TRBD1. Unmatched junction bases numbered 5, after V lost 6 bases and J lost 8 bases. Germline V gives CDR1 DFQATT, CDR2 SNEGSKA (reference sequence). This CDR3 is built from 12 residues. The CDR3 region is CSARGQGEEAFF. CDR3 coding DNA: TGCAGTGCAAGGGGACAGGGGGAAGAAGCTTTCTTT.

In this sample, this clonotype turned up many times. This chain connects TRBV7-2 to TRBJ2-5; D is uncertain. CDR3 length: 12 residues. Trimming stripped 6 bases from V and 0 bases from J, with 5 bases between. The germline CDR1 and CDR2 sequences are SGHTA and FQGNSA. CDR3 region: CASSSYQETQYF. The DNA of the CDR3 is TGTGCCAGCAGTTCATACCAAGAGACCCAGTACTTC.